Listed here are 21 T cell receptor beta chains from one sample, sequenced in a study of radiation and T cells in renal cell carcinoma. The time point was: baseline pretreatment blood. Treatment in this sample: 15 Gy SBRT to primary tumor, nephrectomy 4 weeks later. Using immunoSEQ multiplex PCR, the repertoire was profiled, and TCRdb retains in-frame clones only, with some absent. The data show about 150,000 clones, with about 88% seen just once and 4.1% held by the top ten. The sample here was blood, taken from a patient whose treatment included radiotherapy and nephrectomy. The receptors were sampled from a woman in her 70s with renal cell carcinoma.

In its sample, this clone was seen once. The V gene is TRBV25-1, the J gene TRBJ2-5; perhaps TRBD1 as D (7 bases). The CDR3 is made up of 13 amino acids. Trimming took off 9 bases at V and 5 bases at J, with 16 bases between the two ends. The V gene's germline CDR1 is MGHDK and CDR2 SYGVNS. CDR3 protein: CASTPAGGETQYF. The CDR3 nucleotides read TGTGCCAGTACTCCGGCAGGGGGGGAGACCCAGTACTTC. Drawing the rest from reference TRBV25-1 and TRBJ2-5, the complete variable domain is EADIYQTPRYLVIGTGKKITLECSQTMGHDKMYWYQQDPGMELHLIHYSYGVNSTEKGDLSSESTVSRIRTEHFPLTLESARPSHTSQYLCASTPAGGETQYFGPGTRLLVL.

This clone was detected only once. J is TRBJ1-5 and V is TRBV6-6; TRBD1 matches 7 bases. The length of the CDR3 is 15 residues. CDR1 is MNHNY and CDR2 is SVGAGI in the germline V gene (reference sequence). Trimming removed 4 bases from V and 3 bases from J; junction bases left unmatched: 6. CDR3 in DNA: TGTGCCAGCAGTTTAAAGGGGGCGAACAATCAGCCCCAGCATTTT. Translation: CASSLKGANNQPQHF.

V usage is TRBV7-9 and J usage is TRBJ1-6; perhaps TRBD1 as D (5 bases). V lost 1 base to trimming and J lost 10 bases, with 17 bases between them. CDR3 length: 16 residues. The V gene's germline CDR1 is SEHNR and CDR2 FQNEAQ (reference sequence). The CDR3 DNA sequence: TGTGCCAGCAGCTTAGGTGGGGGGACGGTGAGGTCACCCCTCCACTTT. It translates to CASSLGGGTVRSPLHF.

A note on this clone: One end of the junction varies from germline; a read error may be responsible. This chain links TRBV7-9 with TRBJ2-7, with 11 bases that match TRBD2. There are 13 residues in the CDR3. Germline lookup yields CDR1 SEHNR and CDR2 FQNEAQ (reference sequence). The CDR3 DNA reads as TGTGCCAGCAGTTTAGCGGGGGGGCGCGAGCAGTACTTC. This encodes CASSLAGGREQYF.

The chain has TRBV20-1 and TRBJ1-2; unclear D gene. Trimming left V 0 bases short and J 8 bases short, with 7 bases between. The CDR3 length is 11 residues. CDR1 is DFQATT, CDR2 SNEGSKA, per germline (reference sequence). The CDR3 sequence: CSARDLGGYTF. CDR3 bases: TGCAGTGCTAGAGACTTGGGGGGCTACACCTTC.

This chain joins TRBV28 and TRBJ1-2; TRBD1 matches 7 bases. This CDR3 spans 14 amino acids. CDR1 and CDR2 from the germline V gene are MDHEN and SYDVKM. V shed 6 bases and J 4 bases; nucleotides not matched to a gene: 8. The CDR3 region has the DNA TGTGCCAGCAGGGGGACAGAGGCGACCTATGGCTACACCTTC. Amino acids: CASRGTEATYGYTF.

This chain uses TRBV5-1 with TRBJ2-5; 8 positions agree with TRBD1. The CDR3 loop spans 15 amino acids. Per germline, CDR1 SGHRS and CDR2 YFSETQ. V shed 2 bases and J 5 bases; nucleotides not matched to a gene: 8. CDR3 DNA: TGCGCCAGCAGCTTCCCAGGGGCAGGGGGCGAGACCCAGTACTTC. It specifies CASSFPGAGGETQYF.

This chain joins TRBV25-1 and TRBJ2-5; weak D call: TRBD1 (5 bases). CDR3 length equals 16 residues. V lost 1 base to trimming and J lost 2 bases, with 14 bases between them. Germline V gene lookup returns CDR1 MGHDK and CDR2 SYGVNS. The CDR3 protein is CASSEFGFTGQETQYF. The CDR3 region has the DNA TGTGCCAGCAGTGAATTTGGGTTTACAGGTCAAGAGACCCAGTACTTC.

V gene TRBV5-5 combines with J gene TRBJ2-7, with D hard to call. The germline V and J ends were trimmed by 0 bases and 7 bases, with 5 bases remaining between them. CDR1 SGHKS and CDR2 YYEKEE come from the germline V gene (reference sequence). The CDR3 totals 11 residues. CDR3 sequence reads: CASSLGREQYF. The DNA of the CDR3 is TGTGCCAGCAGCTTGGGTAGGGAGCAGTACTTC.

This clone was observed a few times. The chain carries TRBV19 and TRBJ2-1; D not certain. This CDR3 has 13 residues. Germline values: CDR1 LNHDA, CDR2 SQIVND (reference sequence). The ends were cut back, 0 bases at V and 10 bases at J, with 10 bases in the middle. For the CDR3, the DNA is TGTGCCAGTAGTATAGAGGGAATTGGGGAGCAGTTCTTC. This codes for CASSIEGIGEQFF.

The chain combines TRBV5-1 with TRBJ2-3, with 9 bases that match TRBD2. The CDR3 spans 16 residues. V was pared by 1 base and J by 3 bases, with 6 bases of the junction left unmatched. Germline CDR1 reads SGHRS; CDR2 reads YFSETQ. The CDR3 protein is CASSLPRLAGTDTQYF. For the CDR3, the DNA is TGCGCCAGCAGCTTGCCCCGGCTAGCGGGAACAGATACGCAGTATTTT.

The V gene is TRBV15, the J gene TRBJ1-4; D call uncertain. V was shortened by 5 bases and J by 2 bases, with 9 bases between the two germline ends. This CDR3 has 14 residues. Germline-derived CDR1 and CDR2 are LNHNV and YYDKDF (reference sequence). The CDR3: CATSERRTNEKLFF. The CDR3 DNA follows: TGTGCCACCAGCGAAAGGAGGACTAATGAAAAACTGTTTTTT.

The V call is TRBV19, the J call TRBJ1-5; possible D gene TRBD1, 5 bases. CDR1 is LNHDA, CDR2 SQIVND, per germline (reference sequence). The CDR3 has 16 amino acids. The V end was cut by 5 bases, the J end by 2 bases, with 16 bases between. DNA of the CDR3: TGTGCCAGTAGTCCGAGGCGGCAGGGCGGCAATCAGCCCCAGCATTTT. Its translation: CASSPRRQGGNQPQHF.

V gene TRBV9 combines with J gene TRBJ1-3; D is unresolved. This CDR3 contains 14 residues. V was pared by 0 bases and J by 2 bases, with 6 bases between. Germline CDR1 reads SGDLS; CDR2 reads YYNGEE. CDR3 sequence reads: CASSVGEAGNTIYF. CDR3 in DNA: TGTGCCAGCAGCGTAGGTGAAGCTGGAAACACCATATATTTT.

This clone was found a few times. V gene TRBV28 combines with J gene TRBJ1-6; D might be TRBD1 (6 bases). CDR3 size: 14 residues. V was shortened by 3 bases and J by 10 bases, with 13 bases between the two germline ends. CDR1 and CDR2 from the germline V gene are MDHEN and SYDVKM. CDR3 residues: CASSFRGPGSPLHF. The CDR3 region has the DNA TGTGCCAGCAGTTTCAGGGGTCCAGGGTCACCCCTCCACTTT.

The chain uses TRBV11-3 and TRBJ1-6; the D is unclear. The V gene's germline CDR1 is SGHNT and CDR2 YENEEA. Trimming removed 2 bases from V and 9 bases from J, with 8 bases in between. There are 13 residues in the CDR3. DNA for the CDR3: TGTGCCAGCAGCTTAAGTATTGGTTCACCCCTCCACTTT. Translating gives CASSLSIGSPLHF. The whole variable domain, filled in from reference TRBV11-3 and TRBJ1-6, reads EAGVVQSPRYKIIEKKQPVAFWCNPISGHNTLYWYLQNLGQGPELLIRYENEEAVDDSQLPKDRFSAERLKGVDSTLKIQPAELGDSAVYLCASSLSIGSPLHFGNGTRLTVT.

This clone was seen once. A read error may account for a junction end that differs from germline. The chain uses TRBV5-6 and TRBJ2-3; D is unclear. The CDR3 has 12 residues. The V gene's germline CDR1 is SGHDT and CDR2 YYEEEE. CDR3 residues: CASNLAKDTQYF. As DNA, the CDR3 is TGTGCCAGCAACTTGGCCAAGGATACGCAGTATTTT.

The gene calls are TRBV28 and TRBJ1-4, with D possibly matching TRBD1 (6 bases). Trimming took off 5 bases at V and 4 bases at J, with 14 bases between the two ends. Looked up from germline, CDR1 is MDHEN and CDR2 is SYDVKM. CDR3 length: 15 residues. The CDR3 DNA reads TGTGCCAGCAGTGAACAGGGAGGGAATAATGAAAAACTGTTTTTT. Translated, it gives CASSEQGGNNEKLFF.

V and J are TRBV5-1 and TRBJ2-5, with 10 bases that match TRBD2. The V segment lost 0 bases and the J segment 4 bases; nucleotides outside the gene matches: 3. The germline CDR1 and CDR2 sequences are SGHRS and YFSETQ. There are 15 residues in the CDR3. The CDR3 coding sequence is TGCGCCAGCAGCTTGGAGCGGGGGGGCATAGAGACCCAGTACTTC. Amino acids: CASSLERGGIETQYF.

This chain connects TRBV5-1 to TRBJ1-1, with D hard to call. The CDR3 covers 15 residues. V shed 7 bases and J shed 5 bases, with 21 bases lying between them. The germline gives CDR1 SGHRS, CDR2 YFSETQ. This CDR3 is CASGPAARPRTEAFF. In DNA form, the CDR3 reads TGCGCCAGCGGGCCAGCAGCCCGCCCGAGGACTGAAGCTTTCTTT.

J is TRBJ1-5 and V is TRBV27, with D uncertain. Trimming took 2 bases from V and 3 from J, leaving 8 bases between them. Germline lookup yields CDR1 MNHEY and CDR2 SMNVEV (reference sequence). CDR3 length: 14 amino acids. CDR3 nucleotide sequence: TGTGCCAGCAGTTTAATTGGTTCCAATCAGCCCCAGCATTTT. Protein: CASSLIGSNQPQHF.